One and the same sample provided the 21 T cell receptor beta chains below, sequenced in a study of technical replicates of blood from several donors (TCRdb year 2017). The library was produced with the immunoSEQ multiplex PCR assay. TCRdb holds this immuneACCESS table with in-frame rearrangements only. Some clones are missing; in checked studies, unresolved V genes explain under half, and the rest has no known cause. The sample yields about 94,000 clones; 90% to 97% were counted once. The ten largest clones add up to around 0.4% of the sample. The sequenced material came from T cells isolated from PBMCs. The source of these receptors is a human donor in good health.

The J gene is TRBJ2-7, the V gene TRBV6-1; D is possibly TRBD2 (5 bases). CDR3 length: 12 amino acids. V gave up 6 bases and J gave up 2 bases, with 8 bases separating them. Germline loops: CDR1 MNHNS, CDR2 SASEGT. CDR3 amino acids: CASRDLTYEQYF. In DNA, the CDR3 is TGTGCCAGCAGGGACTTAACCTACGAGCAGTACTTC.

The rearrangement joins TRBV27 to TRBJ2-7; TRBD2 matches at 7 bases. The CDR3 is 13 amino acids. Unmatched junction bases numbered 3, after V lost 3 bases and J lost 4 bases. CDR1 and CDR2 (germline): MNHEY, SMNVEV (reference sequence). DNA for the CDR3: TGTGCCAGCAGTTTCCCCGGGGGGTACGAGCAGTACTTC. It yields the protein CASSFPGGYEQYF.

The CDR3 nucleotides read TGTGCCAGCAGCGTAGGAGGGAGCGAGCAGTACTTC. Protein sequence: CASSVGGSEQYF. This rearrangement joins TRBV9 to TRBJ2-7, with D tentatively TRBD2 (5 bases). V was trimmed by 0 bases and J by 6 bases, leaving 7 bases between them. The CDR3 has 12 residues. Germline V lookup: CDR1 SGDLS, CDR2 YYNGEE.

This chain connects TRBV2 to TRBJ2-1; 7 bases map to TRBD2. Per germline, CDR1 SNHLY and CDR2 FYNNEI. V lost 6 bases to trimming and J lost 0 bases; unmatched junction nucleotides: 5. The CDR3 has 15 residues. CDR3: CASSQGLSSYNEQFF. CDR3 nucleotide sequence: TGTGCCAGCAGCCAGGGACTAAGCTCCTACAATGAGCAGTTCTTC.

The chain combines TRBV11-3 with TRBJ2-5, with a possible D match to TRBD2 (5 bases). Germline assignment: CDR1 SGHNT and CDR2 YENEEA. The ends were cut back, 5 bases at V and 2 bases at J, with 24 bases in the middle. This CDR3 is built from 18 residues. Here the CDR3 reads CASSPVVRRPRGQETQYF. The CDR3 DNA reads TGTGCCAGCAGCCCGGTTGTTCGTCGCCCCCGAGGGCAAGAGACCCAGTACTTC.

This sequence joins TRBV5-1 and TRBJ1-1; D ambiguous. The CDR3 consists of 14 residues. Per the germline V gene, CDR1 is SGHRS and CDR2 is YFSETQ. The V gene lost 1 base and the J gene lost 2 bases, with 9 bases spanning the gap. CDR3 sequence reads: CASSLSHPNTEAFF. The DNA of the CDR3 is TGCGCCAGCAGCTTGTCACATCCAAACACTGAAGCTTTCTTT.

The CDR3 loop reads CASSGRTSDADTQYF. The CDR3 coding sequence is TGTGCCAGCAGCGGACGGACTAGCGATGCAGATACGCAGTATTTT. This rearrangement joins TRBV9 to TRBJ2-3, with 9 bases that match TRBD2. Per the germline V gene, CDR1 is SGDLS and CDR2 is YYNGEE. Trimming cost V 3 bases and J 4 bases; bases outside gene matches: 6. This CDR3 spans 15 amino acids.

This chain links TRBV13 with TRBJ1-2; no clear D. CDR1 and CDR2 (germline): PRHDT, FYEKMQ (reference sequence). Trimming left V 5 bases short and J 7 bases short, with 11 bases between. This CDR3 contains 12 residues. As DNA, the CDR3 is TGTGCCAGCAGCGCGGGAAAGGGTGGCTACACCTTC. Translation gives CASSAGKGGYTF. Variable domain in full (rest from reference TRBV13 and TRBJ1-2): AAGVIQSPRHLIKEKRETATLKCYPIPRHDTVYWYQQGPGQDPQFLISFYEKMQSDKGSIPDRFSAQQFSDYHSELNMSSLELGDSALYFCASSAGKGGYTFGSGTRLTVV.

The rearrangement uses TRBV2 and TRBJ1-1; D might be TRBD1 (6 bases). The CDR3 is 12 amino acids. Per germline, CDR1 SNHLY and CDR2 FYNNEI. The V end was cut by 4 bases, the J end by 5 bases, with 8 bases between. CDR3 coding DNA: TGTGCCAGCAGTGTGGACAGAACTGAAGCTTTCTTT. Protein: CASSVDRTEAFF. The full variable domain, rest sourced from reference TRBV2 and TRBJ1-1, is EPEVTQTPSHQVTQMGQEVILRCVPISNHLYFYWYRQILGQKVEFLVSFYNNEISEKSEIFDDQFSVERPDGSNFTLKIRSTKLEDSAMYFCASSVDRTEAFFGQGTRLTVV.

V is TRBV6-1 and J is TRBJ1-3; D is unresolved. CDR3 size: 12 residues. Germline values: CDR1 MNHNS, CDR2 SASEGT. V gave up 6 bases and J gave up 7 bases, with 10 bases separating them. CDR3 loop: CASSYWSNTIYF. CDR3 sequence (DNA): TGTGCCAGCAGCTATTGGAGTAACACCATATATTTT.

The rearrangement links TRBV14 to TRBJ1-2; a possible D gene is TRBD1 (6 bases). Trimming took 4 bases from V and 6 from J, leaving 15 bases between them. CDR1 is SGHDN and CDR2 is FVKESK in the germline V gene. The CDR3 runs 14 residues. CDR3 sequence: CASSPRGAGDGYTF. The CDR3 DNA sequence: TGTGCCAGCAGCCCGCGGGGGGCCGGCGATGGCTACACCTTC.

The gene calls are TRBV6-5 and TRBJ1-1, with D possibly being TRBD1 (6 bases). Between the trimmed V and J ends, which lost 8 bases and 2 bases, there was a span of 15 bases. This CDR3 has 14 amino acids. The germline gives CDR1 MNHEY, CDR2 SVGAGI. The DNA of the CDR3 is TGTGCCAGCGGGCCCTGGACAGCCAACACTGAAGCTTTCTTT. Amino acids: CASGPWTANTEAFF.

This chain connects TRBV5-4 to TRBJ2-3, with 11 bases aligning to TRBD2. This CDR3 region has 14 residues. With V trimmed by 4 bases and J by 5 bases, 3 bases remained unmatched. Germline lookup yields CDR1 SGHNT and CDR2 YYREEE (reference sequence). The CDR3 here is CASSGTSGRDTQYF. For the CDR3, the DNA is TGTGCCAGCAGCGGGACTAGCGGAAGAGATACGCAGTATTTT.

The rearrangement joins TRBV19 to TRBJ2-5; D may be TRBD1 (5 bases). The CDR3 is made up of 13 amino acids. CDR1 is LNHDA and CDR2 is SQIVND in the germline V gene (reference sequence). V lost 8 bases and J 5 bases, leaving 15 bases between the germline ends. The CDR3 coding sequence is TGTGCCAGTGGGGCGCAGGGATCCGAGACCCAGTACTTC. Residues: CASGAQGSETQYF.

The chain joins TRBV5-4 to TRBJ2-5; 9 nucleotides agree with TRBD2. CDR1 is SGHNT and CDR2 is YYREEE in the germline V gene (reference sequence). This CDR3 has 16 residues. With 2 bases clipped from V and 2 bases from J, the junction kept 7 bases outside the gene matches. DNA for the CDR3: TGTGCCAGCAGCTTCCCGGGACTAGCTGTTCAAGAGACCCAGTACTTC. Its protein is CASSFPGLAVQETQYF.

This clone was seen only once. Here the CDR3 reads CASSRGTGSVGPQHF. The CDR3 DNA follows: TGTGCCAGCAGCCGCGGGACAGGGAGTGTAGGGCCCCAGCATTTT. The V and J genes are TRBV6-1 and TRBJ1-5, with TRBD1 identical over 9 bases. Germline values: CDR1 MNHNS, CDR2 SASEGT. With 6 bases clipped from V and 9 bases from J, the junction kept 12 bases outside the gene matches. The CDR3 has 15 residues.

This clone showed up just a few times. The rearrangement joins TRBV5-4 to TRBJ2-3, with 7 bases matching TRBD1. CDR1 SGHNT and CDR2 YYREEE come from the germline V gene (reference sequence). CDR3 length: 13 residues. V shed 2 bases and J 4 bases; nucleotides not matched to a gene: 1. The CDR3 spells CASSFTGADTQYF. CDR3 bases: TGTGCCAGCAGCTTCACAGGGGCAGATACGCAGTATTTT. The full variable domain, rest sourced from reference TRBV5-4 and TRBJ2-3, is ETGVTQSPTHLIKTRGQQVTLRCSSQSGHNTVSWYQQALGQGPQFIFQYYREEENGRGNFPPRFSGLQFPNYSSELNVNALELDDSALYLCASSFTGADTQYFGPGTRLTVL.

The chain employs TRBV6-5 and TRBJ2-5; D gene ambiguous. CDR1 and CDR2 (germline): MNHEY, SVGAGI. The CDR3 sequence is 11 residues long. The ends were cut back, 7 bases at V and 7 bases at J, with 10 bases in the middle. Here the CDR3 reads CASIETGTQYF. DNA for the CDR3: TGTGCCAGCATTGAGACGGGGACCCAGTACTTC.

The chain uses TRBV5-4 and TRBJ1-5, with 7 bases lining up with TRBD1. The CDR3 is 15 amino acids. Germline trimming cut 4 bases from V and 2 bases from J; bases unmatched to any gene: 6. Looked up from germline, CDR1 is SGHNT and CDR2 is YYREEE (reference sequence). DNA for the CDR3: TGTGCCAGCAGCCGACAGGGTCCGGGCAATCAGCCCCAGCATTTT. This codes for CASSRQGPGNQPQHF.

This chain joins TRBV27 and TRBJ1-5, with D maybe TRBD1 (6 bases). V shed 6 bases and J shed 5 bases, with 11 bases lying between them. The CDR3 runs 13 residues. Germline CDR1 is MNHEY and CDR2 is SMNVEV (reference sequence). CDR3 region: CASSGGLDQPQHF. For the CDR3, the DNA is TGTGCCAGCAGCGGGGGGCTAGATCAGCCCCAGCATTTT.

About this clone itself: Its ends do not fully match the called genes, so a read error is possible. The chain is built from TRBV11-2 and TRBJ1-1; D unresolved. Germline V gene data show CDR1 as SGHAT and CDR2 as FQNNGV. This CDR3 contains 13 residues. CDR3 DNA sequence: TGTGCCAGCAGCTTAGGAGGGAACCCTGAAGCTTTCTTT. Its protein product is CASSLGGNPEAFF. Using reference TRBV11-2 and TRBJ1-1 for the parts outside the CDR3, the full variable domain is EAGVAQSPRYKIIEKRQSVAFWCNPISGHATLYWYQQILGQGPKLLIQFQNNGVVDDSQLPKDRFSAERLKGVDSTLKIQPAKLEDSAVYLCASSLGGNPEAFFGQGTRLTVV.